This T cell receptor beta chain appears in the sequencing data of a study of low-dose radiotherapy and immunotherapy resistance in tumors (dated 2022 in TCRdb). Regarding the study in general: Cohort 1 received 0.5 Gy per fraction every 2 weeks, with a prescribed total PTV dose of 6.5 Gy. Patients in Cohort 2 were given 1 Gy per fraction every two weeks, for a total of 13 Gy across 26 weeks. Nivolumab was administered intravenously as a 240 mg flat dose every two weeks, and ipilimumab was administered intravenously at 1 mg/kg every six weeks. Cyclophosphamide 200 mg/m2 was administered intravenously every two weeks, one day before each radiation and immunotherapy administration. Starting on cycle 1 day 1, patients took 300 mg of aspirin by mouth once daily for four cycles. No randomization into treatment groups was done for the people taking part in the trial. Eight patients were included in the translational analysis, namely three from the first dose cohort plus the first five from the second dose cohort.

At least ten counts were recorded for this clonotype. Which antigen it targets is not known. Base qualities are missing; no much larger clone stands one base away. Sequencing took place on an Illumina HiSeq 2500. To make first-strand cDNA, Superscript III was used along with a set of TRAV- and TRBV-specific primers so that both the TCRalpha and TCRbeta chains were covered. TCRs were amplified with Phusion for about 22 PCR cycles using a constant-region primer together with the adapter attached to the V primers. Isolated mRNA was amplified with the MessageAmp II aRNA Amplification Kit, using an approximately 17-hour in vitro transcription at 37°C. The Dynabeads mRNA DIRECT Purification Kit was used to isolate the mRNA for TCR sequencing. Indexed Illumina adapters were added in a second Phusion PCR of about 24 cycles, and the PCR products were purified with AMPure XP beads. On the study's bioinformatics: Custom Perl scripts were used to pool TCR sequences that encoded the same protein, to remove out-of-frame sequences, and to calculate the abundance of each clonotype. TCR sequences supported by only a single read were excluded from analysis. Among the metrics used to describe the repertoires were Shannon entropy, Gini index, clonality, richness, and the frequency of TCRs shared between repertoires. TCRdb trimmed public reads at Q25 via fastp, called clones via MiXCR and kept in-frame beta chains. Rows with one shared CDR3 protein collapse into an entry with the most common genes and DNA. These V and J calls derive from TCRdb rather than the authors' analysis. For this sample the table gives about 84,000 distinct CDR3 sequences, of which about 17% were detected only once. Jointly, the top ten make up roughly 1.5% of the sample.

According to the study, the label for this sample's time point signals: after trial treatment. In light of the paper, this sample's treatment or condition label describes: LDRT plus nivolumab, ipilimumab, low-dose cyclophosphamide and aspirin (RACIN trial). The donors took part in RACIN, a single-arm, phase I, dose-escalation trial that combined nivolumab, ipilimumab, aspirin, low-dose cyclophosphamide and low-dose radiotherapy. Patients were eligible if they had advanced solid tumors that were TIL-negative. The source was PBMCs, collected after low-dose radiotherapy plus immunotherapy. The source is a male donor with prostate cancer.

CDR3 region: CASSVGDEGEIEETQYF. The DNA sequence is TGTGCCAGCAGCGTAGGGGACGAGGGAGAAATCGAAGAGACCCAGTACTTC. The chain is encoded by TRBV9 joined to TRBJ2-5; the D gene is perhaps TRBD1 or TRBD2, each of them matching over 5 bases. The V and J ends are trimmed by 0 bases and 3 bases, leaving 18 bases between them. Via the germline V gene, CDR1 is SGDLS and CDR2 YYNGEE. From its cysteine to its phenylalanine, the CDR3 spans 17 amino acids. Here the CDR3 DNA is all that survives: 51 bases in frame from base 1.